A selection of T cell receptor beta chains follows, all from one sample in a study of T cell responses to AZD1222 COVID-19 vaccine. Sequencing used immunoSEQ multiplex PCR; TCRdb keeps in-frame clones, though not all of them. Of approximately 130,000 clones detected, 70% to 90% appear once; the ten largest clones hold over 8%. The sample consisted of peripheral blood, taken on day 0 of AZD1222 vaccination. The receptors here all came from an adult in good health. Both conserved end residues are part of each CDR3. D genes are given only for firm matches. Clone size is shown for a subset of rows, as once, few, many or a class of expanded clone.

abundance | d_gene | j_gene | v_gene | CDR3nt | CDR3aa
NA | NA | TRBJ2-1 | TRBV7-9 | TGTGCCAGCAGCTTAGCGCGGGGTTGGGCAGGGTCACCCCATGAGCAGTTCTTC | CASSLARGWAGSPHEQFF
once | TRBD2 | TRBJ2-3 | TRBV7-2 | TGTGCCAGCAGCCCCCTAGCGGGAGTCCCCTTTGGCACAGATACGCAGTATTTT | CASSPLAGVPFGTDTQYF
few | NA | TRBJ1-1 | TRBV19 | TGTGCCAGTAGCGTTGGGGGAGACACTGAAGCTTTCTTT | CASSVGGDTEAFF
NA | NA | TRBJ1-2 | TRBV1 | TGCACCAGCAGCCAAGATGGGGTGGAGGGGGCAGTTGGCTACACCTTC | CTSSQDGVEGAVGYTF
NA | NA | TRBJ2-7 | TRBV6-5 | TGTGCCAGCAGTTATCTATCCAGGGATAGCCCCTACGAGCAGTACTTC | CASSYLSRDSPYEQYF
NA | TRBD1 | TRBJ2-7 | TRBV18 | TGTGCCAGCTCACCCGGACAGGGGGTGTACGAGCAGTACTTC | CASSPGQGVYEQYF
NA | NA | TRBJ1-1 | TRBV11-2 | TGTGCCAGCAGCTTCTTTCTGGGAAACACTGAAGCTTTCTTT | CASSFFLGNTEAFF
NA | TRBD1 | TRBJ2-2 | TRBV19 | TGTGCCAGTAGTATGGGGACAGGGTCTCGCACCGGGGAGCTGTTTTTT | CASSMGTGSRTGELFF
NA | NA | TRBJ1-1 | TRBV12-5 | TGTGCTAGTGGTTTGGATACTGAAGCTTTCTTT | CASGLDTEAFF
NA | TRBD1 | TRBJ1-2 | TRBV20-1 | TGCAGTGCTAGTGACAGGGTCGGCTACACCTTC | CSASDRVGYTF
few | TRBD1 | TRBJ1-3 | TRBV30 | TGTGCCTGGAGTGTATTTCAGGGGGTTCGAAACACCATATATTTT | CAWSVFQGVRNTIYF
NA | NA | TRBJ1-1 | TRBV5-1 | TGCGCCAGCAGCTTGGGTGGGGGGACCACTGAAGCTTTCTTT | CASSLGGGTTEAFF
NA | NA | TRBJ1-2 | TRBV28 | TGTGCCAGCAGTTTAACCCAGCAAACCGACTATGGCTACACCTTC | CASSLTQQTDYGYTF
NA | NA | TRBJ1-2 | TRBV27 | TGTGCCAGCAGTTTTCAGGGGCCCAACTATGGCTACACCTTC | CASSFQGPNYGYTF
NA | NA | TRBJ2-7 | TRBV5-1 | TGCGCCAGCAGCTTGGATCCAGGGTCGTCCTACGAGCAGTACTTC | CASSLDPGSSYEQYF
NA | NA | TRBJ2-7 | TRBV5-1 | TGCGCCAGCAGCTCCGAGTTAGGGGGGCTCTACGAGCAGTACTTC | CASSSELGGLYEQYF
NA | NA | TRBJ2-7 | TRBV27 | TGTGCCAGCACCCACTCCGTAGGGATGGACGAGCAGTACTTC | CASTHSVGMDEQYF
NA | TRBD1 | TRBJ1-3 | TRBV6-5 | TGTGCCAGCAGTTACTCGACAGGGAATGGAAACACCATATATTTT | CASSYSTGNGNTIYF
few | NA | TRBJ1-2 | TRBV27 | TGTGCCAGCAGTTTAGCGAGGGGCGGGCAAGTTCATGGCTACACCTTC | CASSLARGGQVHGYTF
NA | TRBD1 | TRBJ2-1 | TRBV24-1 | TGTGCCACCAGTGACACCGGGACAGGGAACTATGAGCAGTTCTTC | CATSDTGTGNYEQFF
NA | NA | TRBJ2-2 | TRBV19 | TGTGCCAGTATTCACCTAAGTTCGAACACCGGGGAGCTGTTTTTT | CASIHLSSNTGELFF
few | NA | TRBJ1-6 | TRBV4-2 | TGTGCCAGCAGCCAAAGGGGCTCCTATAATTCACCCCTCCACTTT | CASSQRGSYNSPLHF
NA | NA | TRBJ1-3 | TRBV5-6 | TGTGCCAGCAGCTGGGGAGGGACAAAGAACACCATATATTTT | CASSWGGTKNTIYF
NA | TRBD2 | TRBJ2-7 | TRBV10-1 | TGCGCCAGCGGGGGGACTAGCGGGAAATCAAACTACGAGCAGTACTTC | CASGGTSGKSNYEQYF
NA | NA | TRBJ1-6 | TRBV6-5 | TGTGCCAGCAGGACGTGGCGGAATTCACCCCTCCACTTT | CASRTWRNSPLHF
NA | NA | TRBJ2-5 | TRBV30 | TGTGCCGCAGACAGCCAAGAGACCCAGTACTTC | CAADSQETQYF
few | TRBD1 | TRBJ1-2 | TRBV27 | TGTGCCAGCAGCCCCGGGGGGACAGTCAACTATGGCTACACCTTC | CASSPGGTVNYGYTF
NA | NA | TRBJ2-7 | TRBV5-4 | TGTGCCAGCAGCCGAAGCGGATTGTACGAGCAGTACTTC | CASSRSGLYEQYF
NA | TRBD1 | TRBJ1-2 | TRBV29-1 | TGCAGCGCAGGGACAGGAGCTAACTATGGCTACACCTTC | CSAGTGANYGYTF
NA | NA | TRBJ1-1 | TRBV25-1 | TGTGCCAGCAGGGAGGCCTCCGGAGTGAACACTGAAGCTTTCTTT | CASREASGVNTEAFF
NA | TRBD2 | TRBJ2-7 | TRBV11-1 | TGTGCCAGCACCATGGGGCTAGCGGACACCTACGAGCAGTACTTC | CASTMGLADTYEQYF
once | NA | TRBJ2-7 | TRBV7-2 | TGTGCCAGCAGCCCTAGAAGGTCCTACGAGCAGTACTTC | CASSPRRSYEQYF
NA | TRBD2 | TRBJ2-5 | TRBV7-9 | TGTGCCAGCAGCTTAGACGCGGGGGGGATCCAAGAGACCCAGTACTTC | CASSLDAGGIQETQYF
many | TRBD1 | TRBJ1-2 | TRBV5-5 | TGTGCCAGCAGCACCCTCAGGGGGCGCGACTATGGCTACACCTTC | CASSTLRGRDYGYTF
NA | TRBD1 | TRBJ2-3 | TRBV27 | TGTGCCAGCAGTTGGGACAGGTCAGATACGCAGTATTTT | CASSWDRSDTQYF
NA | NA | TRBJ2-2 | TRBV28 | TGTGCCAGCAGTTTCCATGGTGGGGGCAACACCGGGGAGCTGTTTTTT | CASSFHGGGNTGELFF
NA | NA | TRBJ2-7 | TRBV19 | TGTGCCAGTAGTATAGATTTCGGGAGCGGTTACGAGCAGTACTTC | CASSIDFGSGYEQYF
NA | NA | TRBJ1-2 | TRBV5-1 | TGCGCCAGCAGCTCGGACAGAGGCTACACCTTC | CASSSDRGYTF
NA | NA | TRBJ1-1 | TRBV19 | TGTGCCAGTAGTATGGGAGGGTTGCGCACTGAAGCTTTCTTT | CASSMGGLRTEAFF
NA | TRBD1 | TRBJ1-2 | TRBV12-3/TRBV12-4 | TGTGCCAGCAGTAACAGGGGGCGGTCCGGCTACACCTTC | CASSNRGRSGYTF
NA | NA | TRBJ1-1 | TRBV7-9 | TGTGCCAGCAGCCTCTTACGTGGCATGAACACTGAAGCTTTCTTT | CASSLLRGMNTEAFF
NA | NA | TRBJ2-7 | TRBV19 | TGTGCCAGTAGCCGGACGGACTCCTACGAGCAGTACTTC | CASSRTDSYEQYF
NA | TRBD2 | TRBJ2-3 | TRBV5-6 | TGTGCCAGCAGCTTAACACTAGCGGGGGGGCCGGATACGCAGTATTTT | CASSLTLAGGPDTQYF
few | TRBD1 | TRBJ1-4 | TRBV14 | TGTGCCAGCAGCCAGACAGGGGGTTATGAAAAACTGTTTTTT | CASSQTGGYEKLFF
NA | NA | TRBJ1-4 | TRBV19 | TGTGCCAGTAGTATAACCGGGGGGAATGAAAAACTGTTTTTT | CASSITGGNEKLFF
NA | NA | TRBJ1-2 | TRBV7-6 | TGTGCCAGCAGCCCAGCGGCAGGGGTCAACTATGGCTACACCTTC | CASSPAAGVNYGYTF